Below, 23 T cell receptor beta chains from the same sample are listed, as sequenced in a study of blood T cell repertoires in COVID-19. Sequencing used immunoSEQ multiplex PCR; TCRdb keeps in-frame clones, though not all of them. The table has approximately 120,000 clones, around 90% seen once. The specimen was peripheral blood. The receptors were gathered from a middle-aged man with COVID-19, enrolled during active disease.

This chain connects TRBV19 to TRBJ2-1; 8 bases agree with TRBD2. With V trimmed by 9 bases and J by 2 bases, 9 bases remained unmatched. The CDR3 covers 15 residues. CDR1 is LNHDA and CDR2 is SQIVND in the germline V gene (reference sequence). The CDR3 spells CASSGRGNAYNEQFF. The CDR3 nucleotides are TGTGCCAGCAGCGGGAGAGGGAATGCCTACAATGAGCAGTTCTTC.

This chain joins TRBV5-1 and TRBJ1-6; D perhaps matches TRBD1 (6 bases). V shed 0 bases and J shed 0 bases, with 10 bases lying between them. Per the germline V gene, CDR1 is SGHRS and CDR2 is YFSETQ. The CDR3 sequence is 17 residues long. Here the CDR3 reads CASSLVGASSYNSPLHF. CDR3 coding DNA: TGCGCCAGCAGCTTGGTGGGGGCCAGCTCCTATAATTCACCCCTCCACTTT.

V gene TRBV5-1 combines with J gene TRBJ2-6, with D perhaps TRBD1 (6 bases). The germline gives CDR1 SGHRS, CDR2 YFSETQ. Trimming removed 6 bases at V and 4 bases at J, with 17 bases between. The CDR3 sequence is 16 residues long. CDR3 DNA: TGCGCCAGCACCCTGACAGGATCGGCCGGGGCCAACGTCCTGACTTTC. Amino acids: CASTLTGSAGANVLTF.

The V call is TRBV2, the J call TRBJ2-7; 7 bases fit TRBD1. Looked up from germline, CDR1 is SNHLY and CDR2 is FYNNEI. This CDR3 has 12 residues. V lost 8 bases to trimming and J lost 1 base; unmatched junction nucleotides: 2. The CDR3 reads CASQGQSYEQYF. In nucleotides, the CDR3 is TGTGCCAGCCAGGGACAGTCCTACGAGCAGTACTTC.

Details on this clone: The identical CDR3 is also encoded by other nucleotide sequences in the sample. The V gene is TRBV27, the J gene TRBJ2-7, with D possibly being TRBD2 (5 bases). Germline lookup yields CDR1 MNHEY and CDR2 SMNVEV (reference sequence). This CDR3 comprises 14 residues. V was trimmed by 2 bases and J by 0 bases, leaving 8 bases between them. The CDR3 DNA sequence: TGTGCCAGCAGTTTAGGAGGCAGCTCCTACGAGCAGTACTTC. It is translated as CASSLGGSSYEQYF.

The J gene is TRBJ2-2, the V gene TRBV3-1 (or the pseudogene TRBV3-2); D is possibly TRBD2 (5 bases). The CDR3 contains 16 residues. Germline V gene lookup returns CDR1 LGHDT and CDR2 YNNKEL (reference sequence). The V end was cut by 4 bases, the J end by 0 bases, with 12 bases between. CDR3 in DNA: TGTGCCAGCAGCCCAGTAGCGCACGCGAACACCGGGGAGCTGTTTTTT. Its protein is CASSPVAHANTGELFF.

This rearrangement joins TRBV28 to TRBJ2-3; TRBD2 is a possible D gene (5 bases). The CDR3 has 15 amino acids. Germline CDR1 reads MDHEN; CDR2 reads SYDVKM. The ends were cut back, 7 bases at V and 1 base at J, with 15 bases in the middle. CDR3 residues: CASKVWESGTDTQYF. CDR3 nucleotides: TGTGCCAGCAAAGTTTGGGAGTCGGGCACAGATACGCAGTATTTT.

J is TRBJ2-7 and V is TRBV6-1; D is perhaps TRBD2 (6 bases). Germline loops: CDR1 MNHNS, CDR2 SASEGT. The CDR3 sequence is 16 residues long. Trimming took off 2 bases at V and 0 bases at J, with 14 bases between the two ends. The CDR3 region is CASSELGWDFSYEQYF. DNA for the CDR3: TGTGCCAGCAGTGAATTGGGCTGGGACTTCTCCTACGAGCAGTACTTC.

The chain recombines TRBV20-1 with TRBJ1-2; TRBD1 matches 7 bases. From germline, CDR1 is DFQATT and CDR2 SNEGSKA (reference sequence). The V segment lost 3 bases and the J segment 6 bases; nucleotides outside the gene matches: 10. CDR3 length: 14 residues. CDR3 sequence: CSASLPGQDNGYTF. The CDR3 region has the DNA TGCAGTGCTAGTCTCCCAGGACAGGACAATGGCTACACCTTC.

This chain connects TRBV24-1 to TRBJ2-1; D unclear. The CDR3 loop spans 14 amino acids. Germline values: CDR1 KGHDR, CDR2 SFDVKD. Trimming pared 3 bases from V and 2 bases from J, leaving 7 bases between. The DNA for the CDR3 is TGTGCCACCAGTGATGCGAGAACCTACAATGAGCAGTTCTTC. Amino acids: CATSDARTYNEQFF.

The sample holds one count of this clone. The CDR3 reads CASSFSLAGGGSYNEQFF. For the CDR3, the DNA is TGTGCCAGCAGCTTCAGCCTAGCGGGAGGGGGGTCCTACAATGAGCAGTTCTTC. The V and J genes are TRBV11-2 and TRBJ2-1, with 12 bases lining up with TRBD2. The ends lost 3 bases at V and 1 base at J; junction bases unmatched: 7. The CDR3 totals 18 residues. In germline, CDR1 is SGHAT, CDR2 FQNNGV.

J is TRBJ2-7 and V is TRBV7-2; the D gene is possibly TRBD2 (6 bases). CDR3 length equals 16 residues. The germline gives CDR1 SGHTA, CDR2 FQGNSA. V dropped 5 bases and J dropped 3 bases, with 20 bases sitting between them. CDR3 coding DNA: TGTGCCAGCAGCCCCCGATGGGGGGTGGGAAACTACGAGCAGTACTTC. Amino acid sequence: CASSPRWGVGNYEQYF.

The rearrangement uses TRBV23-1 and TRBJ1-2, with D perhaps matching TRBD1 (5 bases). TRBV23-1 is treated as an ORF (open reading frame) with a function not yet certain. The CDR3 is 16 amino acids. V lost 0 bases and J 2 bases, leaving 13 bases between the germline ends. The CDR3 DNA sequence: TGCGCCAGCAGTCAATCTTGCGGGACGGCGAACTATGGCTACACCTTC. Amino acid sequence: CASSQSCGTANYGYTF.

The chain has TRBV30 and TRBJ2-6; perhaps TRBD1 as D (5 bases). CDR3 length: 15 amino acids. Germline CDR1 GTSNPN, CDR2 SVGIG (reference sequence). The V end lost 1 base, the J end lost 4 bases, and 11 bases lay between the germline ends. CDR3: CAWSEGVAGANVLTF. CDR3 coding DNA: TGTGCCTGGAGTGAAGGGGTAGCAGGGGCCAACGTCCTGACTTTC. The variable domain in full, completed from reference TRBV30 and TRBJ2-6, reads SQTIHQWPATLVQPVGSPLSLECTVEGTSNPNLYWYRQAAGRGLQLLFYSVGIGQISSEVPQNLSASRPQDRQFILSSKKLLLSDSGFYLCAWSEGVAGANVLTFGAGSRLTVL.

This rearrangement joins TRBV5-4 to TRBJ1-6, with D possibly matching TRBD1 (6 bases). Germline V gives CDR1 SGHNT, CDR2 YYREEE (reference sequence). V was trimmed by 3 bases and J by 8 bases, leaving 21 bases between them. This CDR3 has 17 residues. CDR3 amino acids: CASSSDRSSGRDSPLHF. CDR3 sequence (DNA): TGTGCCAGCAGCTCAGACAGGAGCTCCGGGAGGGATTCACCCCTCCACTTT.

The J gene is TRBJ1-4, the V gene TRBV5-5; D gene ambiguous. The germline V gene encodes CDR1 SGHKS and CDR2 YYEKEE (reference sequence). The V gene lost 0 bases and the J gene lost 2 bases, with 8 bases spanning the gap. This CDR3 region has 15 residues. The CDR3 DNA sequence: TGTGCCAGCAGCTTGGCCGGGATGACTAATGAAAAACTGTTTTTT. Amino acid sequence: CASSLAGMTNEKLFF.

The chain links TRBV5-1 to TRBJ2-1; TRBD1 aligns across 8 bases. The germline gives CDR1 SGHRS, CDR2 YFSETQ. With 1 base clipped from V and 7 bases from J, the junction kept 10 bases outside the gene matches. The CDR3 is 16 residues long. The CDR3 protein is CASSLSVGDRTNEQFF. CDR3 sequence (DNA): TGCGCCAGCAGCTTGTCAGTAGGGGACAGGACAAATGAGCAGTTCTTC. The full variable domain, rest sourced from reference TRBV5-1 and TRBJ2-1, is KAGVTQTPRYLIKTRGQQVTLSCSPISGHRSVSWYQQTPGQGLQFLFEYFSETQRNKGNFPGRFSGRQFSNSRSEMNVSTLELGDSALYLCASSLSVGDRTNEQFFGPGTRLTVL.

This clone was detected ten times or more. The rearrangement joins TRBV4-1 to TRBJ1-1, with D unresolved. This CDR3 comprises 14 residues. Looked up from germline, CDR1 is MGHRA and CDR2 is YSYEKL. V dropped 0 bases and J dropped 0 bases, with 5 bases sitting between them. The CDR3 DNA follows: TGCGCCAGCAGCCAAGAATCTTTGAACACTGAAGCTTTCTTT. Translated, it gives CASSQESLNTEAFF.

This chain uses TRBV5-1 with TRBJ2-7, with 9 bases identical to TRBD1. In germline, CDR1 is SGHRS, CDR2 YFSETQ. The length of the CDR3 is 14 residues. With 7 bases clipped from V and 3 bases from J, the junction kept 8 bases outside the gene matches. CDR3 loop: CASPAGQGFYEQYF. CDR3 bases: TGCGCCAGCCCTGCGGGACAGGGATTCTACGAGCAGTACTTC.

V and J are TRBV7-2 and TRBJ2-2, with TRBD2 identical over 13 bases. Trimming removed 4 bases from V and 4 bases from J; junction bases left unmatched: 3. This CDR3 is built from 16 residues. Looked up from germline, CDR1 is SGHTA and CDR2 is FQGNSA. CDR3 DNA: TGTGCCAGCAGCTCGGGACTAGCGGGGATCACCGGGGAGCTGTTTTTT. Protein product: CASSSGLAGITGELFF.

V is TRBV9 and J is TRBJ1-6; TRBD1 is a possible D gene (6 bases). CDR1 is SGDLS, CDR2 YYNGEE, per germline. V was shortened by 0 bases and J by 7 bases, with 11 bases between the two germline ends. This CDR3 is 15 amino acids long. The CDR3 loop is CASSVDGQGNSPLHF. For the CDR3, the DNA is TGTGCCAGCAGCGTAGATGGCCAGGGGAATTCACCCCTCCACTTT.

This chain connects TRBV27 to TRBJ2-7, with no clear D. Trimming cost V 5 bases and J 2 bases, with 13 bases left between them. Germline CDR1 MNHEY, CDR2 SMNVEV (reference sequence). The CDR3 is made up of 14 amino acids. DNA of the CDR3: TGTGCCAGCAGTATACCTGACTTACCCTACGAGCAGTACGTC. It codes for CASSIPDLPYEQYV.

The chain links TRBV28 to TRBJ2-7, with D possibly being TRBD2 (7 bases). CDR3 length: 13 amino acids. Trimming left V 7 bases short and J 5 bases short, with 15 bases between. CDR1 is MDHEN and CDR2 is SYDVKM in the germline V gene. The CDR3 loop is CASIEGGVHEQYF. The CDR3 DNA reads TGTGCCAGCATTGAGGGGGGGGTCCACGAGCAGTACTTC.